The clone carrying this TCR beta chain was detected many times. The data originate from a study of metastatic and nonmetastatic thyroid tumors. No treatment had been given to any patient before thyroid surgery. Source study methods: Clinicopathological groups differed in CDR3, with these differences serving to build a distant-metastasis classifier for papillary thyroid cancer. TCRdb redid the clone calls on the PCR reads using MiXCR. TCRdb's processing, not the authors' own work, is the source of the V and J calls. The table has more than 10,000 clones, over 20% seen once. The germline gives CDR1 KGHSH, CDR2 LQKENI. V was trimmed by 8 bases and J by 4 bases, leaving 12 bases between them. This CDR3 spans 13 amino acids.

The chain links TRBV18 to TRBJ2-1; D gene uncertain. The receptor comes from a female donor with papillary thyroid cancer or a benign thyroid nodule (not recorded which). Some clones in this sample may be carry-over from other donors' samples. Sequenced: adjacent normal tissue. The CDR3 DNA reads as TGTGCCAGCCACCCAGCTGGGTACAATGAGCAGTTCTTC. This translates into CASHPAGYNEQFF.